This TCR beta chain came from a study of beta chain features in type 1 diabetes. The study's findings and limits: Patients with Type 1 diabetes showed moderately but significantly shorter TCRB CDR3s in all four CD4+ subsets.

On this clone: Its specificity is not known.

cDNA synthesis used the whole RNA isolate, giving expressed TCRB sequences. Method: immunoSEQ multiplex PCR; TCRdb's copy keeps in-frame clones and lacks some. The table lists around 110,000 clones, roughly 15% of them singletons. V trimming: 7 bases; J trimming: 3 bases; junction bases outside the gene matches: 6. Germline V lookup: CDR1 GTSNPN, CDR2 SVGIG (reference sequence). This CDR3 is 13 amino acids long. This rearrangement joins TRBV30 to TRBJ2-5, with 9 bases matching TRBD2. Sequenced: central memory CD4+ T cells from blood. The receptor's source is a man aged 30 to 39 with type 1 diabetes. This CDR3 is CASKRGAEETQYF. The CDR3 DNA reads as TGTGCCTCAAAGCGGGGGGCTGAAGAGACCCAGTACTTC. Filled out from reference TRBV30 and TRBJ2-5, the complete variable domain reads SQTIHQWPATLVQPVGSPLSLECTVEGTSNPNLYWYRQAAGRGLQLLFYSVGIGQISSEVPQNLSASRPQDRQFILSSKKLLLSDSGFYLCASKRGAEETQYFGPGTRLLVL.